These T cell receptor beta chains were read from a single sample in a study of blood T cell repertoires in COVID-19. Some clones are missing from TCRdb's copy, which holds only in-frame ones; the method was immunoSEQ multiplex PCR. The table lists about 330,000 clones, 85% to 90% of them singletons. The sample comprised PBMCs or T cells enriched from blood (not recorded which). Every receptor here comes from a woman between 18 and 29 years old who had recovered from COVID-19. Both conserved end residues are part of each CDR3. Each record gives: V gene, CDR3 length, J gene, CDR3 protein.

V: TRBV13
length: 15
J: TRBJ2-1
CDR3: CASSSRLAVFDEQFF

V: TRBV7-9
length: 16
J: TRBJ1-1
CDR3: CASSLAVLGARTEAFF

V: TRBV18
length: 17
J: TRBJ2-3
CDR3: CASSPLLGARFTDTQYF

V: TRBV7-9
length: 15
J: TRBJ1-2
CDR3: CASSPREGPVYGYTF

V: TRBV6-5
length: 15
J: TRBJ2-5
CDR3: CASSYGGGAGETQYF

V: TRBV19
length: 15
J: TRBJ1-2
CDR3: CASLDWQGAPGSYTF

V: TRBV4-1
length: 15
J: TRBJ2-7
CDR3: CASSQVGPSSYEQYF

V: TRBV5-1
length: 14
J: TRBJ1-3
CDR3: CASSPSRGATTIYF

V: TRBV6-4
length: 15
J: TRBJ1-5
CDR3: CASRAGTPDYQPQHF

V: TRBV5-6
length: 16
J: TRBJ1-5
CDR3: CASSLQAGTNNQPQHF

V: TRBV28
length: 18
J: TRBJ2-2
CDR3: CASSFGGTSGRFAGELFF

V: TRBV5-1
length: 14
J: TRBJ1-2
CDR3: CASSSGTDNYGYTF

V: TRBV7-3
length: 16
J: TRBJ1-1
CDR3: CASSSGRLGPDTEAFF

V: TRBV28
length: 15
J: TRBJ1-1
CDR3: CASSQLRDRNTEAFF

V: TRBV18
length: 15
J: TRBJ1-6
CDR3: CASSLRTGDNSPLHF

V: TRBV6-5
length: 14
J: TRBJ2-1
CDR3: CASSRTSGYNEQFF

V: TRBV2
length: 14
J: TRBJ1-3
CDR3: CASSEWDRGITIYF

V: TRBV7-6
length: 13
J: TRBJ2-7
CDR3: CASSPRGGFEQYF

V: TRBV2
length: 16
J: TRBJ2-1
CDR3: CASSEPSRDRAHEQFF

V: TRBV7-2
length: 13
J: TRBJ1-4
CDR3: CASSLDRDEKLFF

V: TRBV11-2
length: 17
J: TRBJ1-2
CDR3: CASSSPGGQKGDYGYTF

V: TRBV28
length: 15
J: TRBJ2-1
CDR3: CARGLAGGAYNEQFF

V: TRBV27
length: 16
J: TRBJ1-1
CDR3: CASSLEPGLMNTEAFF

V: TRBV5-6
length: 16
J: TRBJ2-3
CDR3: CASSFGASGSSDTQYF

V: TRBV5-8
length: 15
J: TRBJ2-1
CDR3: CASSLRSGSYNEQFF

V: TRBV7-9
length: 17
J: TRBJ2-7
CDR3: CASSSTRGGQRVYEQYF

V: TRBV30
length: 15
J: TRBJ1-5
CDR3: CAWSRGGAGNQPQHF

V: TRBV12-3/TRBV12-4
length: 12
J: TRBJ1-1
CDR3: CASSFPRSEAFF

V: TRBV7-3
length: 17
J: TRBJ1-2
CDR3: CASSLGKGPPGNYGYTF

V: TRBV10-1
length: 18
J: TRBJ2-1
CDR3: CASSESVGSGPLGDEQFF

V: TRBV24-1
length: 15
J: TRBJ2-3
CDR3: CATSDYGQGTDTQYF

V: TRBV2
length: 13
J: TRBJ2-2
CDR3: CASRGLLGGELFF

V: TRBV19
length: 13
J: TRBJ1-5
CDR3: CASSIQGDQPQHF

V: TRBV4-1
length: 15
J: TRBJ2-5
CDR3: CASSLSPGLAETQYF

V: TRBV6-5
length: 15
J: TRBJ2-7
CDR3: CASSYGTGGLDEQYF